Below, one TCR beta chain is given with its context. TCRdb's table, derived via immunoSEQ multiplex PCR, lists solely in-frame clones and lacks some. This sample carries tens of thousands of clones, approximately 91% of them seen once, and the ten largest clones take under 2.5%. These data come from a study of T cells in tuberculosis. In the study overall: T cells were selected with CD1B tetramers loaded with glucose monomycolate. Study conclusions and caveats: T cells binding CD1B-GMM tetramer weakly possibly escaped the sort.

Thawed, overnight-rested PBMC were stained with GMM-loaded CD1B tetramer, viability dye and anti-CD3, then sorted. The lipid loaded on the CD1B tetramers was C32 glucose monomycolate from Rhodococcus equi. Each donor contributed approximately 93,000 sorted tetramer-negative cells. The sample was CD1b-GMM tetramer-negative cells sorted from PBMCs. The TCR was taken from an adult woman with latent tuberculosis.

The chain's CDR3 is CASSYLQGATDTQYF. CDR3 nucleotides: TGTGCCAGCAGTTACCTTCAGGGGGCTACAGATACGCAGTATTTT. The V call is TRBV6-5, the J call TRBJ2-3; TRBD1 aligns across 8 bases. Germline CDR1 and CDR2: MNHEY and SVGAGI. V lost 2 bases, J lost 3 bases, and 4 bases stayed unmatched. The CDR3 covers 15 residues.